A selection of T cell receptor beta chains follows, all from one sample in a study of blood T cell repertoires in COVID-19. Produced via immunoSEQ multiplex PCR; TCRdb's table is partial and in-frame only. The profile shows some 170,000 clones, approximately 80% of them singletons. Material for sequencing was peripheral blood. These receptors were obtained from a human donor in a cohort sampled during active COVID-19. Each CDR3 is given with its conserved first and last residue. D genes are given only for firm matches. Expanded clones are given a class, and other clones once, few, many or no size at all.

V gene	D gene	clone size	J gene	CDR3 protein	CDR3 DNA
TRBV30	TRBD1	NA	TRBJ1-2	CAWRAPGQPYYGYTF	TGTGCCTGGAGGGCCCCGGGACAGCCCTACTATGGCTACACCTTC
TRBV7-2	TRBD1	few	TRBJ1-2	CASSTDRGGTSYGYTF	TGTGCCAGCAGCACGGACAGGGGAGGAACAAGCTATGGCTACACCTTC
TRBV19	TRBD1	NA	TRBJ1-2	CASSTEDREGGYTF	TGTGCCAGTAGTACAGAGGACAGGGAGGGCGGCTACACCTTC
TRBV13	NA	NA	TRBJ2-1	CASSTNQGTYNEQFF	TGTGCCAGCAGCACAAACCAGGGGACCTACAATGAGCAGTTCTTC
TRBV28	NA	few	TRBJ2-5	CASSPLHRVVTQYF	TGTGCCAGCAGTCCCCTACACCGGGTCGTGACCCAGTACTTC
TRBV5-1	TRBD2	once	TRBJ2-1	CASTTRTSGTNEQFF	TGCGCCAGCACCACCAGGACTAGCGGGACGAATGAGCAGTTCTTC
TRBV19	TRBD1	NA	TRBJ1-6	CASKDRGFGSPLHF	TGTGCCAGTAAAGACAGGGGGTTTGGTTCACCCCTCCACTTT
TRBV5-4	NA	NA	TRBJ2-4	CASSPDGDIQYF	TGTGCCAGCAGCCCGGACGGGGACATTCAGTACTTC
TRBV6-5	TRBD2	NA	TRBJ2-3	CASLPAAGVADTQYF	TGTGCCAGCTTGCCGGCAGCGGGAGTGGCAGATACGCAGTATTTT
TRBV5-8	NA	NA	TRBJ1-5	CASTKEVPPQHF	TGTGCCAGCACCAAAGAGGTCCCACCCCAGCATTTT
TRBV19	TRBD2	NA	TRBJ2-5	CASSILAGAQETQYF	TGTGCCAGTAGTATTCTAGCGGGGGCACAAGAGACCCAGTACTTC
TRBV28	TRBD2	NA	TRBJ2-1	CASSLGTSGRIGEQFF	TGTGCCAGCAGTTTAGGGACTAGCGGGAGGATCGGAGAGCAGTTCTTC
TRBV27	NA	NA	TRBJ2-3	CASSSPASGTDTQYF	TGTGCCAGCAGTTCTCCGGCTAGCGGCACAGATACGCAGTATTTT
TRBV6-2/TRBV6-3	NA	NA	TRBJ2-7	CASSLTRGRAAYEQYF	TGTGCCAGCAGCCTCACAAGGGGCAGGGCAGCCTACGAGCAGTACTTC
TRBV9	NA	NA	TRBJ2-2	CASSVAGGNTGELFF	TGTGCCAGCAGCGTAGCGGGGGGCAACACCGGGGAGCTGTTTTTT
TRBV7-9	TRBD1	NA	TRBJ2-1	CASSLNRGNEQFF	TGTGCCAGCAGCTTAAACAGGGGGAATGAGCAGTTCTTC
TRBV5-6	NA	NA	TRBJ1-4	CASSLRRMGGEKLFF	TGTGCCAGCAGCTTGAGAAGGATGGGGGGTGAAAAACTGTTTTTT
TRBV4-1	TRBD2	NA	TRBJ2-3	CASSQTRLAGIDTQYF	TGCGCCAGCAGCCAGACGCGACTAGCGGGTATTGATACGCAGTATTTT